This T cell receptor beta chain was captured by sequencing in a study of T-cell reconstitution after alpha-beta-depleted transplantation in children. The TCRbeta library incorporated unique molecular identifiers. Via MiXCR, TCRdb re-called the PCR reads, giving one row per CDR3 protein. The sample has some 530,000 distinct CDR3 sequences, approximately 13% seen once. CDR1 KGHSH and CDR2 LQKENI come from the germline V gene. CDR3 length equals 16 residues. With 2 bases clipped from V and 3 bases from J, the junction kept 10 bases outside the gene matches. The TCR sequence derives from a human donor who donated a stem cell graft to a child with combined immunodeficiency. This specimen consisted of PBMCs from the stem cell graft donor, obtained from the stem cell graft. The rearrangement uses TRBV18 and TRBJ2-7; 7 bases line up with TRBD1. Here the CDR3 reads CASSPGPTGYYYEQYF. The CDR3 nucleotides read TGTGCCAGCTCACCAGGTCCGACAGGGTACTACTACGAGCAGTACTTC.